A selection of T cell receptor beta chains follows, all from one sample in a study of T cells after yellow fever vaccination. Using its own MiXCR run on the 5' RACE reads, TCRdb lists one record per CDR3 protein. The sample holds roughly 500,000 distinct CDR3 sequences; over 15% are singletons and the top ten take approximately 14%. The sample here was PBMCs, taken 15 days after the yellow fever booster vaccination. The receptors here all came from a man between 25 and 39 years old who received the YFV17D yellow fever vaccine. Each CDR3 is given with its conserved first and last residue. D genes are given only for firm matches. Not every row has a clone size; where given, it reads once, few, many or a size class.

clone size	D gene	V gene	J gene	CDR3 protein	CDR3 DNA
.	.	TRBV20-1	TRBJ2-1	CSARASGLSSYNEQFF	TGCAGTGCTAGAGCAAGCGGCCTGAGCTCCTACAATGAGCAGTTCTTC
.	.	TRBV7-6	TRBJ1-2	CASSPYAGEDYGYTF	TGTGCCAGCAGCCCCTACGCAGGGGAAGATTATGGCTACACCTTC
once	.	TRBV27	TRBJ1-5	CASSLSIDPGNQPQHF	TGTGCCAGCAGTTTATCGATTGACCCAGGCAATCAGCCCCAGCATTTT
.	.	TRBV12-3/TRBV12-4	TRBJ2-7	CASSSQWVGAFDF	TGTGCCAGCAGTTCTCAATGGGTAGGGGCCTTTGACTTC
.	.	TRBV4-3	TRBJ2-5	CASSQKQGLETQYF	TGCGCCAGCAGCCAAAAGCAGGGTCTAGAGACCCAGTACTTC
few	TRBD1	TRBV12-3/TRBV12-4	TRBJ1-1	CASSSGTGGTEAFF	TGTGCCAGCAGTTCAGGGACAGGGGGCACTGAAGCTTTCTTT
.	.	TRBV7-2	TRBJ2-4	CASSFTNIQYF	TGTGCCAGCAGCTTCACAAACATTCAGTACTTC
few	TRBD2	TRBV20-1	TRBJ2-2	CSARLAGGPGTGELFF	TGCAGTGCTAGGCTAGCGGGAGGGCCCGGCACCGGGGAGCTGTTTTTT
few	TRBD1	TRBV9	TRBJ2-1	CASSPPGQGAGEQFF	TGTGCCAGCAGCCCTCCGGGACAGGGGGCGGGTGAGCAGTTCTTC
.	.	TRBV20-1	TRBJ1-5	CSARDGRGGNQPQHF	TGCAGTGCTAGAGATGGGAGGGGGGGAAATCAGCCCCAGCATTTT
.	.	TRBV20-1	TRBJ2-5	CSAPVGGAETQYF	TGCAGTGCGCCAGTGGGGGGGGCGGAGACCCAGTACTTC
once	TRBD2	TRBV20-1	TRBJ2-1	CSARRPSGHNEQFF	TGCAGTGCTAGAAGGCCTAGCGGACACAATGAGCAGTTCTTC
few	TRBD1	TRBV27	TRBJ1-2	CATPRQGAGGYTF	TGTGCCACACCAAGACAGGGTGCGGGGGGCTACACCTTC
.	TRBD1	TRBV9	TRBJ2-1	CASSVGTGSFNEQFF	TGTGCCAGCAGCGTCGGGACAGGTTCCTTCAATGAGCAGTTCTTC
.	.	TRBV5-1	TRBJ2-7	CASSSGPTGSFYEQYF	TGCGCCAGCAGTTCCGGCCCCACAGGGTCTTTCTACGAGCAGTACTTC
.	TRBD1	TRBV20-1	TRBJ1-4	CSARDRGGWGRNEKLFF	TGCAGTGCTCGAGACAGGGGTGGTTGGGGGCGTAATGAAAAACTGTTTTTT